The 19 T cell receptor beta chains listed next were all sequenced from one sample in a study of tumor-infiltrating lymphocytes in primary liver carcinoma. The source of the blood RNA was unsorted whole blood, and germline DNA was extracted as well. Starting from about 0.5 ug of total RNA, TCR beta cDNA was produced with a primer in the constant region. Slightly modified ARM-PCR with three nested multiplex PCR rounds yielded TCR beta libraries. For approximately 11 cycles apiece, the opening two PCR rounds ran with TRBV1-TRBV30 forward primers and a C-beta reverse primer. TCRdb reprocessed the multiplex PCR reads via MiXCR and lists one record per CDR3 protein. Counted here are approximately 330,000 distinct CDR3 sequences, about 65% occurring once; the ten biggest clones make up approximately 5.9%. Sequenced input: peripheral blood. Source of these receptors: a man aged 35 to 55 with primary liver carcinoma and hepatitis B virus infection.

Worth noting for this clonotype: This may stem from a read error, because a much larger clone lies one nucleotide away. The rearrangement links TRBV6-1 to TRBJ1-1, with 8 bases aligning to TRBD1. The CDR3 is 14 residues long. The germline gives CDR1 MNHNS, CDR2 SASEGT. The CDR3 spells CVSSDTQGEDAAFF. The CDR3, as DNA: TGTGTCAGCAGTGATACACAGGGGGAGGATGCAGCTTTCTTT.

Regarding this clonotype: It may be a read error: a sequence one base away is much more abundant. The chain links TRBV6-6 to TRBJ2-1, with 7 positions matching TRBD2. V gave up 10 bases and J gave up 0 bases; unmatched junction bases: 12. This CDR3 has 16 residues. CDR1 is MNHNY, CDR2 SVGAGI, per germline (reference sequence). The CDR3 DNA reads TGTGCCAACAGAGACGGAAGCGGGAACTCCTACAATGAGCAGTTCTTC. This codes for CANRDGSGNSYNEQFF.

With respect to this clonotype: Relative to the germline gene, one junction end is altered; a read error may explain this. This chain connects TRBV11-2 to TRBJ2-2; a weak D match, TRBD2 (5 bases). The CDR3 extends over 15 amino acids. Germline lookup yields CDR1 SGHAT and CDR2 FQNNGV. The CDR3 DNA is TGTGCCAGCACTAACAAGGGAAGCGACACCGGGGAACTGTTTTTT. It yields the protein CASTNKGSDTGELFF.

Comment on this clonotype: This may come from a read error, since a much larger clone is one base off. V usage is TRBV24-1 and J usage is TRBJ2-1; no clear D. CDR3 size: 15 residues. Germline CDR1 KGHDR, CDR2 SFDVKD. The CDR3 loop reads CTTSDFNKPANEQFF. CDR3 coding DNA: TGTACCACCAGTGATTTCAACAAGCCCGCCAATGAGCAGTTCTTC.

This clonotype qualifies as medium-sized. The chain has TRBV11-1 and TRBJ2-1; 12 nucleotides agree with TRBD2. Germline V lookup: CDR1 SGHAT, CDR2 FQDESV (reference sequence). The trim removed 3 bases at V and 8 bases at J, leaving 17 bases unmatched. The CDR3 runs 19 residues. The CDR3 protein is CASSFTFYASGRAGDEQFF. In DNA form, the CDR3 reads TGTGCCAGCAGCTTTACCTTTTATGCTAGCGGGAGGGCCGGGGATGAGCAGTTCTTC.

This clonotype has ten or more counts. The V and J genes are TRBV11-2 and TRBJ1-2; D is undetermined. Trimming cost V 1 base and J 7 bases, with 16 bases left between them. The CDR3 length is 15 residues. CDR1 is SGHAT and CDR2 is FQNNGV in the germline V gene. CDR3: CASSLVEVFLGGYTF. The CDR3 DNA follows: TGTGCCAGCAGCTTAGTTGAGGTTTTTCTTGGTGGCTACACCTTC.

This clonotype was counted a few times. V and J are TRBV10-3 and TRBJ1-1, with D possibly matching TRBD1 (5 bases). Looked up from germline, CDR1 is ENHRY and CDR2 is SYGVKD. The CDR3 length is 14 residues. The V end lost 4 bases, the J end lost 1 base, and 10 bases lay between the germline ends. CDR3 nucleotide sequence: TGTGCCATCAGTGCGGGGCAGGAGAACACTGAAGCTTTCTTT. Protein: CAISAGQENTEAFF.

This chain connects TRBV6-5 to TRBJ1-6; D is undetermined. V was cut by 11 bases and J by 7 bases, with 15 bases left in between. CDR1 MNHEY and CDR2 SVGAGI come from the germline V gene. The CDR3 sequence is 13 residues long. CDR3 DNA sequence: TGTGCCGTCCGGCGGGGAGGGAATTCACCCCTCCACTTT. As protein: CAVRRGGNSPLHF.

Points on this clonotype: Mismatch with germline at one junction end may stem from a read error. This rearrangement joins TRBV14 to TRBJ2-6, with a weak D call TRBD1 (5 bases). The CDR3 spans 17 residues. The germline CDR1 and CDR2 sequences are SGHDN and FVKESK. The CDR3 bases are TGTGCCAGCAGCCAACTACCGTTGTGCACTGGGGCCAACGTCATGACTTTC. It is translated as CASSQLPLCTGANVMTF. The variable domain in full, with the rest retrieved from reference TRBV14 and TRBJ2-6, is EAGVTQFPSHSVIEKGQTVTLRCDPISGHDNLYWYRRVMGKEIKFLLHFVKESKQDESGMPNNRFLAERTGGTYSTLKVQPAELEDSGVYFCASSQLPLCTGANVMTFGAGSRLTVL.

A remark on this clonotype: Compared with germline, one end of the junction differs, possibly owing to a read error. This rearrangement joins TRBV11-2 to TRBJ1-5; maybe TRBD1 (5 bases). The CDR3 loop spans 15 amino acids. Germline CDR1 reads SGHAT; CDR2 reads FQNNGV. CDR3 nucleotide sequence: TGTGTCAGTATTAGGGGAGGGTGGGTCAATCAGTCCCAGCATTTT. Amino acid sequence: CVSIRGGWVNQSQHF.

The chain combines TRBV28 with TRBJ2-5; TRBD2 aligns across 13 bases. Trimming took 3 bases from V and 4 from J; bases not matched to a gene: 11. Germline CDR1 MDHEN, CDR2 SYDVKM. The CDR3 extends over 18 amino acids. CDR3 in amino acids: CASSLRGRTSGSRETQYF. The CDR3 DNA sequence: TGTGCCAGCAGTTTGCGGGGGCGGACTAGCGGGAGCAGAGAGACCCAGTACTTC.

With respect to this clonotype: Since a much larger clone is just one base distant, this may be a read error. This chain links TRBV6-6 with TRBJ1-1, with D hard to call. The CDR3 runs 15 residues. Trimming removed 0 bases at V and 3 bases at J, with 11 bases between. Germline V CDR1 and CDR2: MNHNY, SVGAGI (reference sequence). In DNA, the CDR3 is TGTGCCAGCAGTTACTCCTCCAAATTCGACACTGAAGCTTTCTTT. Its translation is CASSYSSKFDTEAFF.

On this clonotype itself: The germline gene is not matched at one end of the junction; a read error may be the cause. The chain couples TRBV11-2 to TRBJ2-1; 8 bases agree with TRBD2. This CDR3 spans 17 amino acids. Germline CDR1 and CDR2: SGHAT and FQNNGV. The CDR3 coding sequence is TGTGCCAGCAGCTTAGTCGGGGGGCTAGCGGGCTCGGTCGAGCAGTCCTTC. The encoded protein is CASSLVGGLAGSVEQSF.

This clonotype was picked up one time. This clone may be a read error of a much larger clone one base away. The genes are TRBV4-1 and TRBJ2-5, with 9 bases fitting TRBD2. Germline CDR1 reads MGHRA; CDR2 reads YSYEKL. CDR3 size: 17 residues. CDR3 sequence reads: CANSQGASGIGSETQYF. CDR3 DNA: TGCGCCAACAGCCAAGGGGCTAGCGGGATTGGGAGTGAGACCCAGTACTTC.

Of note for this clonotype: The junction does not match germline at one end; this may be a read error. The chain employs TRBV4-1 and TRBJ2-3; D not resolved. The germline CDR1 and CDR2 sequences are MGHRA and YSYEKL. This CDR3 is built from 18 residues. CDR3 amino acids: CASSPLSETWYSTDTQYF. CDR3 sequence (DNA): TGCGCCAGCAGCCCCTTATCCGAGACATGGTACAGCACAGATACGCAGTACTTT.

This clonotype was counted between two and nine times. The V gene is TRBV5-8, the J gene TRBJ2-7, with 9 nucleotides matching TRBD1. Germline V gives CDR1 SGHTS, CDR2 YDEGEE. J was trimmed by 0 bases and V by 6 bases; bases with no gene match: 7. The CDR3 has 15 amino acids. CDR3 amino acids: CASTLGTGSSYEQYF. The CDR3 DNA reads as TGTGCCAGCACCCTCGGGACAGGGAGCTCCTACGAGCAGTACTTC.

On this clonotype: One end of the junction fails to match germline, which may point to a read error. V usage is TRBV4-1 and J usage is TRBJ1-2, with no clear D. Germline loops: CDR1 MGHRA, CDR2 YSYEKL. This CDR3 spans 15 amino acids. DNA of the CDR3: TGCGCCAGCAGCCAAGAGAGGACCGACTACTATGGCTACATCTTC. Translated, it gives CASSQERTDYYGYIF.

This clonotype appeared many times. The chain recombines TRBV13 with TRBJ1-1, with D tentatively TRBD1 (5 bases). V was shortened by 1 base and J by 5 bases, with 11 bases between the two germline ends. CDR1 PRHDT and CDR2 FYEKMQ come from the germline V gene (reference sequence). The CDR3 loop spans 14 amino acids. CDR3 DNA sequence: TGTGCCAGCAGCTTAGTTGCGGGGGGGACTGAAGCTTTCTTT. Translation: CASSLVAGGTEAFF.

This chain joins TRBV13 and TRBJ2-7, with D perhaps matching TRBD1 (6 bases). The length of the CDR3 is 13 residues. Trimming cost V 3 bases and J 5 bases, with 11 bases left between them. CDR1 and CDR2 from the germline V gene are PRHDT and FYEKMQ (reference sequence). The CDR3: CASSFRGAHEQYF. CDR3 coding DNA: TGTGCCAGCAGCTTCAGGGGAGCCCACGAGCAGTACTTC.